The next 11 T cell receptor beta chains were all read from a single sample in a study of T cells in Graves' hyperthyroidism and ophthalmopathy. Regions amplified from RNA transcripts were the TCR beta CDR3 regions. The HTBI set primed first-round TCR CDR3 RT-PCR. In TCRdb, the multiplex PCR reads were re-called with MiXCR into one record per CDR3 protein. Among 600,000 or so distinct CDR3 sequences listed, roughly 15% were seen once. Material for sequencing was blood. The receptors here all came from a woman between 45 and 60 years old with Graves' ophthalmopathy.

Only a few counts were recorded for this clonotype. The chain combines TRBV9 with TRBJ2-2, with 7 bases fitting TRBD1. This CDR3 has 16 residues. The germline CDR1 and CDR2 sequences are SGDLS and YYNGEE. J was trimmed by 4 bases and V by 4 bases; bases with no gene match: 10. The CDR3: CASSPDTGAVTGELFF. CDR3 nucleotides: TGTGCCAGCAGCCCCGACACAGGGGCGGTCACCGGGGAGCTGTTTTTT.

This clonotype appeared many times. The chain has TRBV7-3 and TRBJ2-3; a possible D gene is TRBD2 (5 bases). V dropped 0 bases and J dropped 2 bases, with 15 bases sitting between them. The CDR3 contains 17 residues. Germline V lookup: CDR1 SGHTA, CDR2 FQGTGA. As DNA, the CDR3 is TGTGCCAGCAGCTTAACGGCGGCTAGCATCTCCACAGATACGCAGTATTTT. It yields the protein CASSLTAASISTDTQYF. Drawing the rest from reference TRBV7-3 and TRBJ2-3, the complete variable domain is GAGVSQTPSNKVTEKGKYVELRCDPISGHTALYWYRQSLGQGPEFLIYFQGTGAADDSGLPNDRFFAVRPEGSVSTLKIQRTERGDSAVYLCASSLTAASISTDTQYFGPGTRLTVL.

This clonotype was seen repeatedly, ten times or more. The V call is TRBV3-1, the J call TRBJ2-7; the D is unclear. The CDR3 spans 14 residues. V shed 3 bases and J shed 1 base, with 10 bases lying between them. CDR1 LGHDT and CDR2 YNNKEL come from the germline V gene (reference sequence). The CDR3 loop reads CASSHPGPSYEQYF. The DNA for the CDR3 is TGTGCCAGCAGCCACCCCGGACCTTCCTACGAGCAGTACTTC.

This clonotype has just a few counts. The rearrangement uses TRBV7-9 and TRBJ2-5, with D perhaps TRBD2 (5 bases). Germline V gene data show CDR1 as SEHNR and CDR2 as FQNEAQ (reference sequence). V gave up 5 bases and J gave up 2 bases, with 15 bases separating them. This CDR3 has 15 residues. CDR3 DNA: TGTGCCAGCAGCCCCTGGGCGGGTATACAAGAGACCCAGTACTTC. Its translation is CASSPWAGIQETQYF.

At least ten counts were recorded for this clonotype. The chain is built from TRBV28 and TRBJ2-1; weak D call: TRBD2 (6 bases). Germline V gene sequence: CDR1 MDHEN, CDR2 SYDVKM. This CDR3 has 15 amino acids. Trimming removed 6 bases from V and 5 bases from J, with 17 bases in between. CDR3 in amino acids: CASSDRDSPHNEQFF. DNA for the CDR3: TGTGCCAGCAGCGACCGGGACTCCCCCCACAATGAGCAGTTCTTC.

This CDR3 is CASSTWDRGGSYTF. CDR3 in DNA: TGTGCCAGTAGTACCTGGGACAGGGGGGGGAGCTACACCTTC. The gene calls are TRBV19 and TRBJ1-2; 11 bases align to TRBD1. Germline trimming cut 4 bases from V and 9 bases from J; bases unmatched to any gene: 7. CDR1 LNHDA and CDR2 SQIVND come from the germline V gene (reference sequence). The CDR3 sequence is 14 residues long.

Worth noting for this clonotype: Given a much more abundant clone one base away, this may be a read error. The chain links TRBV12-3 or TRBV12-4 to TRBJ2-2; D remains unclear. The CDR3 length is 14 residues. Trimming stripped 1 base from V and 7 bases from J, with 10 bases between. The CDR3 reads CASSLGVRNGELFF. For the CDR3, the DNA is TGTGCCAGCAGTTTAGGGGTTAGGAACGGGGAGCTGTTTTTT.

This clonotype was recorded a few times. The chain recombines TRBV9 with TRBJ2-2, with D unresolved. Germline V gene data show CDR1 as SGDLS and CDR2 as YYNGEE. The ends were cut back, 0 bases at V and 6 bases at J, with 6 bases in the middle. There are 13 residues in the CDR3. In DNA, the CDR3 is TGTGCCAGCAGCGTAGAACACTCCGGGGAGCTGTTTTTT. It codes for CASSVEHSGELFF.

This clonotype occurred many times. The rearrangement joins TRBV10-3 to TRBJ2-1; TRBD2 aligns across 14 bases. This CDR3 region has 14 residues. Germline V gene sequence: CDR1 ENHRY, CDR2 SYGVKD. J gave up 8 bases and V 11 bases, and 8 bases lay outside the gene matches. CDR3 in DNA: TGTGCCGCTCAGACTAGCGGGAGGGCGGATGAGCAGTTCTTC. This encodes CAAQTSGRADEQFF.

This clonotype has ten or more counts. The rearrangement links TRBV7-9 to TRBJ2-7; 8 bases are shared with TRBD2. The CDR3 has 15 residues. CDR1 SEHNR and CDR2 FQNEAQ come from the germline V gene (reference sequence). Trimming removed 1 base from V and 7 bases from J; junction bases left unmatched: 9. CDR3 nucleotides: TGTGCCAGCAGCTTAGAAGGCGGGAGGAATCGGGAGCAGTACTTC. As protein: CASSLEGGRNREQYF. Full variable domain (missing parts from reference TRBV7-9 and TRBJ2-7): DTGVSQNPRHKITKRGQNVTFRCDPISEHNRLYWYRQTLGQGPEFLTYFQNEAQLEKSRLLSDRFSAERPKGSFSTLEIQRTEQGDSAMYLCASSLEGGRNREQYFGPGTRLTVT.

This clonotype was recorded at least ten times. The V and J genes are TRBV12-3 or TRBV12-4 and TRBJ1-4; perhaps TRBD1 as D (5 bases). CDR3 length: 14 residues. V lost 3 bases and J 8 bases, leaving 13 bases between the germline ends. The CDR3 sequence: CASSFFRGGEKLFF. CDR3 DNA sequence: TGTGCCAGCAGTTTTTTTAGGGGAGGCGAAAAACTGTTTTTT.